These 30 T cell receptor beta chains were all obtained from the same sample, sequenced in a study of T-cell memory formation after mild COVID-19. TCRdb reanalysed the 5' RACE reads using MiXCR and keeps one entry per CDR3 protein. The sample comprises a few hundred thousand distinct CDR3 sequences, 20% to 25% of which are singletons, and under 15% rests with the top ten. The specimen was PBMCs or a T cell subset sorted from them (not recorded which). These receptors were collected from an adult woman who had mild COVID-19 (a few samples of this study predate the infection). Cell type and time point are not known.

The rearrangement joins TRBV7-3 to TRBJ2-1; TRBD2 aligns across 9 bases. Germline V gene data show CDR1 as SGHTA and CDR2 as FQGTGA. The CDR3 runs to 17 residues. V lost 7 bases, J lost 8 bases, and 18 bases stayed unmatched. The CDR3 region is CASNRILREGGGDEQFF. The CDR3 DNA reads TGTGCCAGCAATCGTATCTTGCGGGAGGGAGGCGGCGATGAGCAGTTCTTC.

This chain links TRBV21-1 with TRBJ1-2; TRBD1 is the table's D call, not checked against the DNA. TRBV21-1 is a pseudogene segment. This CDR3 has 17 amino acids. The CDR3 sequence is CASSPPFLPIGNYGYTF. In nucleotides, the CDR3 is TGTGCCAGCAGCCCCCCTTTTCTCCCTATCGGGAACTATGGCTACACCTTC.

J is TRBJ2-1 and V is TRBV24-1; tentatively, D is TRBD2 (6 bases). V lost 2 bases and J 7 bases, leaving 8 bases between the germline ends. CDR1 and CDR2 from the germline V gene are KGHDR and SFDVKD. This CDR3 comprises 13 residues. Written as DNA, the CDR3 is TGTGCCACCAGTGATTCGCGGGGTAATGAGCAGTTCTTC. This sequence encodes CATSDSRGNEQFF.

The chain carries TRBV7-2 and TRBJ2-7, with 12 nucleotides matching TRBD2. Trimming at V came to 1 base and at J to 0 bases, leaving 4 bases not matched to a gene. Germline V gene data show CDR1 as SGHTA and CDR2 as FQGNSA. The length of the CDR3 is 17 residues. Here the CDR3 DNA reads TGTGCCAGCAGCTTAGAGTTACTAGCGGGGGGCTCCTACGAGCAGTACTTC. Amino acid sequence: CASSLELLAGGSYEQYF.

This clonotype has just a few counts. V gene TRBV5-1 combines with J gene TRBJ2-1, with 13 bases lining up with TRBD2. Trimming took 4 bases from V and 0 from J; bases not matched to a gene: 10. Germline V CDR1 and CDR2: SGHRS, YFSETQ. The CDR3 totals 19 residues. The DNA for the CDR3 is TGCGCCAGCAGCCTCCCAGGACTAGCGGGGGATACCTCCTACAATGAGCAGTTCTTC. Translated, it gives CASSLPGLAGDTSYNEQFF.

The V and J genes are TRBV7-2 and TRBJ2-5, with D maybe TRBD2 (6 bases). Trimming shortened V by 5 bases and J by 6 bases, and 10 bases separated the two germline ends. Germline assignment: CDR1 SGHTA and CDR2 FQGNSA. The CDR3 length is 12 residues. The CDR3 reads CASSHAGKTQYF. CDR3 coding DNA: TGTGCCAGCAGCCATGCGGGGAAGACCCAGTACTTC.

In this sample, this clonotype turned up a few times. The chain is built from TRBV6-6 and TRBJ1-5; D is unresolved. Trimming stripped 6 bases from V and 4 bases from J, with 10 bases between. CDR1 is MNHNY and CDR2 is SVGAGI in the germline V gene (reference sequence). There are 13 residues in the CDR3. The CDR3 region has the DNA TGTGCCAGCAGCCACCGGACTAATCAGCCCCAGCATTTT. Encoded protein: CASSHRTNQPQHF.

In this sample, this clonotype turned up many times. V usage is TRBV11-2 and J usage is TRBJ1-5; tentatively, D is TRBD1 (6 bases). Germline CDR1 and CDR2: SGHAT and FQNNGV. This CDR3 has 14 residues. V was shortened by 5 bases and J by 5 bases, with 13 bases between the two germline ends. In DNA, the CDR3 is TGTGCCAGCAGCCGTACAGGGATGGATCAGCCCCAGCATTTT. It is translated as CASSRTGMDQPQHF.

Only a few counts were recorded for this clonotype. The chain has TRBV19 and TRBJ2-3, with 9 nucleotides matching TRBD2. V lost 6 bases to trimming and J lost 0 bases; unmatched junction nucleotides: 7. Germline lookup yields CDR1 LNHDA and CDR2 SQIVND (reference sequence). The CDR3 covers 16 residues. The CDR3 nucleotides read TGTGCCAGTAGGACTAGCGGTTCCTATAGCACAGATACGCAGTATTTT. Encoded protein: CASRTSGSYSTDTQYF.

V gene TRBV4-3 combines with J gene TRBJ2-1; D tentatively reads TRBD1 or TRBD2 (6 bases each). From germline, CDR1 is LGHNA and CDR2 YSLEER. Trimming cost V 0 bases and J 6 bases, with 18 bases left between them. This CDR3 has 17 amino acids. CDR3 sequence reads: CASSQDKGVAESNEQFF. The CDR3 DNA reads TGCGCCAGCAGCCAAGATAAGGGGGTAGCGGAATCCAATGAGCAGTTCTTC.

This clonotype has ten or more counts. The V call is TRBV7-9, the J call TRBJ2-1, with D uncertain. Germline CDR1 and CDR2: SEHNR and FQNEAQ (reference sequence). Between the trimmed V and J ends, which lost 5 bases and 2 bases, there was a span of 19 bases. The length of the CDR3 is 17 residues. This chain's CDR3 is CASSPKESRSPYNEQFF. The CDR3 DNA sequence: TGTGCCAGCAGCCCCAAAGAGTCACGTTCACCCTACAATGAGCAGTTCTTC.

A few counts support this clonotype. V is TRBV6-5 and J is TRBJ1-2; D is unresolved. V lost 5 bases and J lost 1, with 14 bases in between. Germline assignment: CDR1 MNHEY and CDR2 SVGAGI. The length of the CDR3 is 15 residues. The CDR3, as DNA: TGTGCCAGCAGTCGAGATATAGGATTTAACTATGGCTACACCTTC. Translation: CASSRDIGFNYGYTF.

The chain couples TRBV7-9 to TRBJ2-5; D unclear. V lost 5 bases and J lost 0, with 10 bases in between. Germline V lookup: CDR1 SEHNR, CDR2 FQNEAQ (reference sequence). This CDR3 is 14 amino acids long. The CDR3 loop is CASSPTLDQETQYF. Here the CDR3 DNA reads TGTGCCAGCAGCCCCACATTAGACCAAGAGACCCAGTACTTC.

This chain uses TRBV29-1 with TRBJ1-2; D not resolved. The length of the CDR3 is 13 residues. V was shortened by 3 bases and J by 2 bases, with 10 bases between the two germline ends. Germline CDR1 is SQVTM and CDR2 is ANQGSEA. The CDR3 reads CSVEHPGNYGYTF. The CDR3 coding sequence is TGCAGCGTTGAGCATCCGGGGAACTATGGCTACACCTTC.

The sample holds many counts of this clonotype. The chain has TRBV5-6 and TRBJ2-1, with 11 bases that match TRBD1. This CDR3 contains 14 residues. Germline CDR1 and CDR2: SGHDT and YYEEEE. V shed 4 bases, J shed 8 bases, and the junction held 5 bases outside the gene matches. CDR3 in amino acids: CASSPGTGGDEQFF. In DNA, the CDR3 is TGTGCCAGCAGCCCCGGGACAGGGGGGGATGAGCAGTTCTTC.

This clonotype was recorded a few times. The rearrangement links TRBV4-1 to TRBJ1-1; no clear D gene. The CDR3 runs 15 residues. Germline CDR1 reads MGHRA; CDR2 reads YSYEKL. The V end lost 4 bases, the J end lost 0 bases, and 12 bases lay between the germline ends. CDR3 protein: CASSPREGMNTEAFF. The CDR3 DNA reads TGCGCCAGCAGCCCCCGGGAAGGGATGAACACTGAAGCTTTCTTT.

A few counts support this clonotype. The chain couples TRBV3-1 to TRBJ2-3, with TRBD2 matching 7 bases. Germline CDR1 reads LGHDT; CDR2 reads YNNKEL (reference sequence). With 0 bases clipped from V and 0 bases from J, the junction kept 6 bases outside the gene matches. There are 17 residues in the CDR3. CDR3 nucleotides: TGTGCCAGCAGCCAAGATCTTCCGGGGGGAAGCACAGATACGCAGTATTTT. Its translation: CASSQDLPGGSTDTQYF.

This clonotype showed up just a few times. The chain couples TRBV5-6 to TRBJ2-4; D unresolved. Germline values: CDR1 SGHDT, CDR2 YYEEEE. This CDR3 comprises 16 residues. V shed 0 bases and J shed 0 bases, with 10 bases lying between them. The CDR3 reads CASSLDGILAKNIQYF. CDR3 nucleotide sequence: TGTGCCAGCAGCTTGGATGGCATACTAGCCAAAAACATTCAGTACTTC.

About this clonotype: Its ends do not fully match the called genes, so a read error is possible. The chain is built from TRBV12-3 or TRBV12-4 and TRBJ1-4; 9 positions match TRBD1. CDR3 length: 15 residues. The chain's CDR3 is CGSSFQQGAWEKLFF. The CDR3 DNA is TGTGGCAGCAGTTTCCAACAGGGGGCTTGGGAAAAACTGTTTTTT.

The chain joins TRBV2 to TRBJ2-7; D is ambiguous. This CDR3 is built from 11 residues. Germline V gene lookup returns CDR1 SNHLY and CDR2 FYNNEI. Trimming took off 6 bases at V and 6 bases at J, with 9 bases between the two ends. CDR3 region: CASSADSEQYF. The DNA for the CDR3 is TGTGCCAGCAGCGCTGATAGCGAGCAGTACTTC.

The J gene is TRBJ1-4, the V gene TRBV7-2; the D is unclear. The CDR3 contains 14 residues. V was pared by 8 bases and J by 8 bases, with 18 bases between. Per germline, CDR1 SGHTA and CDR2 FQGNSA. The CDR3 here is CASGPGLMGEKLFF. For the CDR3, the DNA is TGTGCCAGCGGACCCGGGCTTATGGGGGAAAAACTGTTTTTT.

This chain uses TRBV19 with TRBJ2-7, with TRBD1 matching 10 bases. The CDR3 spans 13 residues. J was trimmed by 6 bases and V by 3 bases; bases with no gene match: 2. Germline V lookup: CDR1 LNHDA, CDR2 SQIVND (reference sequence). CDR3 sequence reads: CASSMGTGAEQYF. CDR3 DNA sequence: TGTGCCAGTAGTATGGGGACAGGGGCCGAGCAGTACTTC.

A few counts support this clonotype. This chain links TRBV4-1 with TRBJ2-3; 7 bases map to TRBD2. Germline V gene data show CDR1 as MGHRA and CDR2 as YSYEKL. V lost 0 bases to trimming and J lost 5 bases; unmatched junction nucleotides: 8. The CDR3 loop spans 16 amino acids. The CDR3: CASSQDRLAVIDTQYF. The CDR3 nucleotides read TGCGCCAGCAGCCAAGATAGACTAGCAGTCATAGATACGCAGTATTTT.

The chain combines TRBV3-1 with TRBJ2-1; a weak D match, TRBD2 (6 bases). The V gene's germline CDR1 is LGHDT and CDR2 YNNKEL (reference sequence). Trimming cost V 2 bases and J 1 base, with 18 bases left between them. The CDR3 runs 18 residues. CDR3 nucleotide sequence: TGTGCCAGCAGCCAACTCTTAGCGGTGGGAAAATCCTACAATGAGCAGTTCTTC. Protein sequence: CASSQLLAVGKSYNEQFF.

The J gene is TRBJ2-7, the V gene TRBV20-1; TRBD2 matches at 14 bases. CDR3 length: 16 residues. The V and J ends lost 3 bases and 5 bases, in that order; junction bases with no gene match: 9. The germline CDR1 and CDR2 sequences are DFQATT and SNEGSKA (reference sequence). The CDR3 protein is CSARTSGGAGIHEQYF. The DNA for the CDR3 is TGCAGTGCTAGGACTAGCGGGGGGGCCGGAATTCACGAGCAGTACTTC.

The chain is built from TRBV12-3 or TRBV12-4 and TRBJ1-3; no clear D. The CDR3 has 17 amino acids. V was trimmed by 3 bases and J by 1 base, leaving 16 bases between them. For the CDR3, the DNA is TGTGCCAGCAGTTTGCGGGCAGGCCCCTCATCTGGAAACACCATATATTTT. Translated, it gives CASSLRAGPSSGNTIYF.

There are a few counts of this clonotype. The gene calls are TRBV7-9 and TRBJ1-1, with unresolved D. CDR1 is SEHNR and CDR2 is FQNEAQ in the germline V gene (reference sequence). Trimming removed 2 bases from V and 6 bases from J, with 16 bases in between. This CDR3 is 15 amino acids long. CDR3 DNA sequence: TGTGCCAGCAGCTTAATGGGAGTTCTCGGTGCTGAAGCTTTCTTT. It encodes CASSLMGVLGAEAFF. Full variable domain (rest looked up from reference TRBV7-9 and TRBJ1-1): DTGVSQNPRHKITKRGQNVTFRCDPISEHNRLYWYRQTLGQGPEFLTYFQNEAQLEKSRLLSDRFSAERPKGSFSTLEIQRTEQGDSAMYLCASSLMGVLGAEAFFGQGTRLTVV.

This clonotype was found a few times. This chain uses TRBV25-1 with TRBJ1-4, with D possibly matching TRBD1 (5 bases). Germline CDR1 is MGHDK and CDR2 is SYGVNS. The V end was cut by 1 base, the J end by 2 bases, with 8 bases between. The CDR3 sequence is 15 residues long. The CDR3 sequence: CASSEFGGTNEKLFF. The CDR3 nucleotides are TGTGCCAGCAGTGAATTCGGGGGGACTAATGAAAAACTGTTTTTT.

The V gene is TRBV7-2, the J gene TRBJ2-5; 8 bases match TRBD1. Germline-derived CDR1 and CDR2 are SGHTA and FQGNSA. The CDR3 contains 14 residues. V gave up 3 bases and J gave up 4 bases; unmatched junction bases: 4. The CDR3 is CASSFAGGLETQYF. The DNA of the CDR3 is TGTGCCAGCAGCTTCGCAGGGGGCCTAGAGACCCAGTACTTC. The variable domain in full, completed from reference TRBV7-2 and TRBJ2-5, reads GAGVSQSPSNKVTEKGKDVELRCDPISGHTALYWYRQSLGQGLEFLIYFQGNSAPDKSGLPSDRFSAERTGGSVSTLTIQRTQQEDSAVYLCASSFAGGLETQYFGPGTRLLVL.

Many counts were recorded for this clonotype. The chain combines TRBV7-2 with TRBJ1-4; D might be TRBD1 (6 bases). CDR1 and CDR2 from the germline V gene are SGHTA and FQGNSA. Trimming took off 4 bases at V and 5 bases at J, with 11 bases between the two ends. The CDR3 loop spans 14 amino acids. CDR3 sequence (DNA): TGTGCCAGCAGCTACAGGGTGCCAAATGAAAAACTGTTTTTT. This codes for CASSYRVPNEKLFF.